This section outlines one T cell receptor (beta chain) sequence together with its context. All patients picked for sequencing had shown, by flow cytometry, an expansion of CD8+CD57+ cells. TCR beta VDJ and CDR3 profiles were obtained from a genomic DNA template. Via MiXCR, TCRdb re-called the reads, giving one row per CDR3 protein. In the table there are approximately 40,000 distinct CDR3 sequences, approximately 57% of which are singletons. This entry is derived from a study of CD8+CD57+ T cells in acquired aplastic anemia. In germline, CDR1 is SEHNR, CDR2 FQNEAQ (reference sequence). The CDR3 runs to 13 residues. The V end was cut by 1 base, the J end by 6 bases, with 7 bases between.

Sequencing was carried out using sorted CD4+, CD8+, or CD8+CD57+ T cells (not recorded which) from PBMCs. The sequence came from a human donor with aplastic anemia. The gene calls are TRBV7-9 and TRBJ1-5, with D uncertain. CDR3 sequence (DNA): TGTGCCAGCAGCTTAGACTCGAGTCAGCCCCAGCATTTT. Translation: CASSLDSSQPQHF.